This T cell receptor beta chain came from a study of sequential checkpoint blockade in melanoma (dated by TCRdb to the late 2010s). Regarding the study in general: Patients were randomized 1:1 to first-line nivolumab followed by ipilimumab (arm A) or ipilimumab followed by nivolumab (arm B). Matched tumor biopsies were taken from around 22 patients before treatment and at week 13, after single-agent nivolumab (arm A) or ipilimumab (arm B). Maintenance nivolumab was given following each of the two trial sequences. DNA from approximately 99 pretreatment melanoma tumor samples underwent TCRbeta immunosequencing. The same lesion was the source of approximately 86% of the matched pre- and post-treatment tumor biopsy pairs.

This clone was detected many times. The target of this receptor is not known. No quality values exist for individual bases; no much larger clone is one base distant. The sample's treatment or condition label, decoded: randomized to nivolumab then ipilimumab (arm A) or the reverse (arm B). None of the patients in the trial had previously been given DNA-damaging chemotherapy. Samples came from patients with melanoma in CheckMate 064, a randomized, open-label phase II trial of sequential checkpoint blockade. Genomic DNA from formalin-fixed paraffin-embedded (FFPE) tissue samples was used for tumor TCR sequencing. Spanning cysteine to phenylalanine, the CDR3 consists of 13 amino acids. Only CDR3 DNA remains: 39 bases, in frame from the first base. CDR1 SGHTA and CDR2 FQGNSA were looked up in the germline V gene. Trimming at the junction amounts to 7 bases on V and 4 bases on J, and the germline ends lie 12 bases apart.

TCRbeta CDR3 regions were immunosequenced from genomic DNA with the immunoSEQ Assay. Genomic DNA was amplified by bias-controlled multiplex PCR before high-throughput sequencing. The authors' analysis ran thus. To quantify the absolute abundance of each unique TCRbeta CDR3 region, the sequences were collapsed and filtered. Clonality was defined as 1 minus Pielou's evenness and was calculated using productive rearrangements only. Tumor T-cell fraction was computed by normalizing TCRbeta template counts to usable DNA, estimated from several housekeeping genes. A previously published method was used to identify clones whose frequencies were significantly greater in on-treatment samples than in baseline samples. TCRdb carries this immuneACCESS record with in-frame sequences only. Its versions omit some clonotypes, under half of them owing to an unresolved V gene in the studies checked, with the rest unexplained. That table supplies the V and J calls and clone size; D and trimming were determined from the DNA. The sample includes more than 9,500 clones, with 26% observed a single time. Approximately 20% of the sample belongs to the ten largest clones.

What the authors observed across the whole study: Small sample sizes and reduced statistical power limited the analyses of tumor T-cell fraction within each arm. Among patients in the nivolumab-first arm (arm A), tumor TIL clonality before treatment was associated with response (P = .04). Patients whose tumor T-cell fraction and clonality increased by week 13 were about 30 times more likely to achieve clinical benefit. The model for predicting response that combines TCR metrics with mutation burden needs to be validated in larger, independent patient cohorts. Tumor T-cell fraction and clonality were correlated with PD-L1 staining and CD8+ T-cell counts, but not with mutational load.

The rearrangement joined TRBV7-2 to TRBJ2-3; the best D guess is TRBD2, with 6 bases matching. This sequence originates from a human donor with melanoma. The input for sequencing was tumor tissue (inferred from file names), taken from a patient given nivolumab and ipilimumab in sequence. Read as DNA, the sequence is TGTGCCAGCACCGGGGGATTCGCAGATACGCAGTATTTT. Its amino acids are CASTGGFADTQYF.